These 27 T cell receptor beta chains share one sample of origin, sequenced in a study of response to subunit inactivated influenza vaccine. One entry per CDR3 protein results from TCRdb running MiXCR on the RT-PCR reads. The data show over 650,000 distinct CDR3 sequences, around 18% seen once. The sample here was PBMCs from blood, taken 4 to 6 days after vaccination. These receptors originate from a man aged 50 to 59 who received an inactivated influenza vaccine.

This clonotype occurred a few times. V gene TRBV7-2 combines with J gene TRBJ2-1, with a tentative D call TRBD1 (6 bases). Deletions cut 1 base from V and 7 bases from J, with 14 bases between. Germline CDR1 reads SGHTA; CDR2 reads FQGNSA. There are 15 residues in the CDR3. CDR3 coding DNA: TGTGCCAGCAGCTTAGAACAGGGAGAATGGAATGAGCAGTTCTTC. This codes for CASSLEQGEWNEQFF.

This clonotype was seen a few times. V and J are TRBV27 and TRBJ2-5; TRBD2 is a possible D gene (6 bases). Germline V gene data show CDR1 as MNHEY and CDR2 as SMNVEV (reference sequence). The CDR3 is 14 residues long. V was pared by 3 bases and J by 3 bases, with 11 bases between. This CDR3 reads CASSFLGEEETQYF. CDR3 sequence (DNA): TGTGCCAGCAGTTTCCTAGGGGAGGAAGAGACCCAGTACTTC.

This clonotype was recorded a few times. This chain links TRBV29-1 with TRBJ2-1; tentatively, D is TRBD2 (5 bases). The CDR3 consists of 15 residues. Germline-derived CDR1 and CDR2 are SQVTM and ANQGSEA. The V end was cut by 3 bases, the J end by 0 bases, with 12 bases between. The CDR3 nucleotides are TGCAGCGTTGATGCTCACGGGGTCTCCTACAATGAGCAGTTCTTC. Its translation is CSVDAHGVSYNEQFF.

In this sample, this clonotype turned up many times. CDR3 sequence reads: CSAGDWDVEQFF. Here the CDR3 DNA reads TGCAGCGCGGGGGATTGGGATGTTGAGCAGTTCTTC. J is TRBJ2-1 and V is TRBV29-1, with D tentatively TRBD2 (6 bases). Germline lookup yields CDR1 SQVTM and CDR2 ANQGSEA. Deletions cut 7 bases from V and 9 bases from J, with 16 bases between. The CDR3 loop spans 12 amino acids.

This clonotype was seen a handful of times. The genes are TRBV25-1 and TRBJ2-3, with 11 positions matching TRBD2. Losses at the gene ends were 4 bases for V and 0 bases for J; bases not matched to a gene: 3. Germline-derived CDR1 and CDR2 are MGHDK and SYGVNS. The CDR3 totals 16 residues. CDR3 region: CASSATSGGSTDTQYF. CDR3 nucleotide sequence: TGTGCCAGCAGTGCTACTAGCGGGGGTAGCACAGATACGCAGTATTTT.

V and J are TRBV10-3 and TRBJ1-2, with 8 bases aligning to TRBD1. The CDR3 is 13 residues long. V lost 9 bases and J lost 3; bases outside the gene matches: 6. Germline V gives CDR1 ENHRY, CDR2 SYGVKD. The CDR3 DNA reads as TGTGCCATTCAGGGGGGACAGGACTATGGCTACACCTTC. Protein product: CAIQGGQDYGYTF.

As to this clonotype: No conserved phenylalanine or tryptophan is present at the end of the CDR3, so a read error is the likely explanation. CDR3 protein: CASSPRDSYEQYY. The CDR3 DNA sequence: TGTGCCAGCAGTCCCCGGGACAGCTACGAGCAGTACTAC. The chain recombines TRBV12-3 or TRBV12-4 with TRBJ2-7; 7 bases map to TRBD1. The CDR3 is 13 amino acids. Trimming at V came to 5 bases and at J to 3 bases, leaving 4 bases not matched to a gene.

This clonotype was counted only a few times. The chain joins TRBV5-5 to TRBJ1-1; D may be TRBD1 (6 bases). The germline V gene has CDR1 SGHKS and CDR2 YYEKEE (reference sequence). The CDR3 extends over 14 amino acids. Trimming took 3 bases from V and 7 from J, leaving 16 bases between them. Here the CDR3 DNA reads TGTGCCAGCAGCTCGGAAGGACAGTCAGTTGAAGCTTTCTTT. Protein product: CASSSEGQSVEAFF.

The CDR3 is CASSPGLGNNEKLFF. DNA of the CDR3: TGCGCCAGCAGCCCAGGCCTAGGGAATAATGAAAAACTGTTTTTT. The chain is built from TRBV5-1 and TRBJ1-4; D remains unclear. The germline V gene encodes CDR1 SGHRS and CDR2 YFSETQ. Trimming removed 4 bases from V and 4 bases from J, with 14 bases in between. This CDR3 is built from 15 residues.

The chain links TRBV5-1 to TRBJ2-5, with TRBD1 identical over 10 bases. V lost 6 bases and J lost 4; bases outside the gene matches: 12. Germline V gene sequence: CDR1 SGHRS, CDR2 YFSETQ. CDR3 size: 16 residues. CDR3 in DNA: TGCGCCAGCACCCCGTATAGGGACAGGGGTGGAGAGACCCAGTACTTC. This sequence encodes CASTPYRDRGGETQYF.

This clonotype was seen a few times. The rearrangement joins TRBV12-3 or TRBV12-4 to TRBJ2-1, with 9 bases lining up with TRBD1. V lost 7 bases to trimming and J lost 3 bases; unmatched junction nucleotides: 7. The CDR3 length is 15 residues. The CDR3 spells CASTLGQGHYNEQFF. CDR3 in DNA: TGTGCCAGCACCCTAGGACAGGGGCACTACAATGAGCAGTTCTTC.

The chain combines TRBV4-3 with TRBJ2-3; 8 nucleotides align to TRBD2. The ends lost 0 bases at V and 6 bases at J; junction bases unmatched: 11. The CDR3 spans 17 residues. The germline CDR1 and CDR2 sequences are LGHNA and YSLEER. In nucleotides, the CDR3 is TGCGCCAGCAGCCAAGAACTCCACGGGAGGGCCGTCGATACGCAGTATTTT. This encodes CASSQELHGRAVDTQYF.

Only a few counts were recorded for this clonotype. The V and J genes are TRBV7-8 and TRBJ2-3, with D tentatively TRBD2 (7 bases). The CDR3 consists of 15 residues. Per the germline V gene, CDR1 is SGHVS and CDR2 is FQNEAQ. The V gene lost 6 bases and the J gene lost 2 bases, with 15 bases spanning the gap. The CDR3 DNA is TGTGCCAGCAGTTCTCGAGGGGGGGACACAGATACGCAGTATTTT. Protein: CASSSRGGDTDTQYF.

The rearrangement uses TRBV4-1 and TRBJ2-7; TRBD2 aligns across 7 bases. V dropped 4 bases and J dropped 6; count of bases not matched to a gene: 9. The CDR3 spans 14 residues. CDR1 MGHRA and CDR2 YSYEKL come from the germline V gene. CDR3 region: CASSPPGGRGEQYF. CDR3 DNA sequence: TGCGCCAGCAGCCCACCTGGAGGGAGGGGCGAGCAGTACTTC.

This clonotype was seen a few times. The rearrangement joins TRBV4-2 to TRBJ2-5, with D hard to call. Germline V CDR1 and CDR2: LGHNA, YNFKEQ. V was cut by 0 bases and J by 3 bases, with 11 bases left in between. The CDR3 runs 15 residues. The CDR3 nucleotides read TGTGCCAGCAGCCAAGAAGAAGGGCGGAAAGAGACCCAGTACTTC. Translation: CASSQEEGRKETQYF.

This clonotype was seen a handful of times. V usage is TRBV27 and J usage is TRBJ1-2, with D possibly being TRBD1 (5 bases). The V end lost 5 bases, the J end lost 7 bases, and 14 bases lay between the germline ends. This CDR3 contains 13 residues. CDR1 is MNHEY and CDR2 is SMNVEV in the germline V gene (reference sequence). The CDR3 is CASSPLGGPGYTF. The CDR3 coding sequence is TGTGCCAGCAGTCCCCTCGGGGGTCCTGGCTACACCTTC.

A single count supports this clonotype. The chain links TRBV7-2 to TRBJ2-2, with D perhaps TRBD1 (6 bases). Germline values: CDR1 SGHTA, CDR2 FQGNSA. V was clipped by 3 bases and J by 7 bases, with 12 bases between them. This CDR3 is built from 14 residues. The CDR3 region has the DNA TGTGCCAGCAGCTTCCAGGGGCAAGGCGGGGAGCTGTTTTTT. Translating it yields CASSFQGQGGELFF.

V gene TRBV11-2 combines with J gene TRBJ2-7; maybe TRBD1 (5 bases). V was clipped by 0 bases and J by 11 bases, with 8 bases between them. Per germline, CDR1 SGHAT and CDR2 FQNNGV. CDR3 length: 11 residues. The CDR3 is CASSLDRAKYF. CDR3 coding DNA: TGTGCCAGCAGCTTAGACAGGGCGAAGTACTTC.

V usage is TRBV9 and J usage is TRBJ2-1; D uncertain. The V and J ends lost 0 bases and 0 bases respectively, with 7 bases between them. The CDR3 has 15 amino acids. The germline V gene encodes CDR1 SGDLS and CDR2 YYNGEE. The CDR3 loop is CASSVEGISYNEQFF. CDR3 DNA sequence: TGTGCCAGCAGCGTAGAGGGTATCTCCTACAATGAGCAGTTCTTC.

Of note for this clonotype: One junction end does not reproduce the germline sequence, and a read error may be involved. The chain joins TRBV4-3 to TRBJ2-7; TRBD1 is a possible D gene (6 bases). The length of the CDR3 is 16 residues. CDR1 is LGHNA, CDR2 YSLEER, per germline. The CDR3 DNA reads as TGCGCCAGCAGCAAAGATAGGCAGGGGATGACATTCGAGCAGTACTTC. This gives the protein CASSKDRQGMTFEQYF.

The chain recombines TRBV5-1 with TRBJ2-2; 7 bases are a match to TRBD1. The CDR3 is 15 amino acids. Germline values: CDR1 SGHRS, CDR2 YFSETQ. The ends lost 0 bases at V and 7 bases at J; junction bases unmatched: 6. CDR3 nucleotide sequence: TGCGCCAGCAGCTTGGCGACAGGGTACGGCGGGGAGCTGTTTTTT. Its translation is CASSLATGYGGELFF.

Many counts were recorded for this clonotype. V and J are TRBV12-3 or TRBV12-4 and TRBJ2-1; TRBD2 matches at 7 bases. The J segment lost 0 bases and the V segment lost 6 bases, leaving 8 bases of the junction unmatched. The CDR3 sequence is 16 residues long. The CDR3 bases are TGTGCCAGCAGGCGGGACGGCGGGAGCTCCTACAATGAGCAGTTCTTC. It codes for CASRRDGGSSYNEQFF.

This clonotype occurred a few times. This chain links TRBV20-1 with TRBJ2-7; 12 nucleotides agree with TRBD1. The CDR3 sequence is 15 residues long. The V segment lost 5 bases and the J segment 4 bases; nucleotides outside the gene matches: 9. Germline V lookup: CDR1 DFQATT, CDR2 SNEGSKA (reference sequence). Written as DNA, the CDR3 is TGCAGTGCTGTAACCGGGACAGGGGGCCTTTACGAGCAGTACTTC. Its translation: CSAVTGTGGLYEQYF.

This clonotype was counted at least ten times. V and J are TRBV5-1 and TRBJ2-5; D gene unclear. This CDR3 is 15 amino acids long. The V end was cut by 0 bases, the J end by 2 bases, with 11 bases between. The germline V gene encodes CDR1 SGHRS and CDR2 YFSETQ. Here the CDR3 reads CASSLAVSGQETQYF. Written as DNA, the CDR3 is TGCGCCAGCAGCTTGGCCGTCTCAGGACAAGAGACCCAGTACTTC.

Here the CDR3 reads CSAGDARRGYTF. CDR3 DNA: TGCAGCGCTGGGGACGCTCGGCGGGGCTACACCTTC. The genes are TRBV29-1 and TRBJ1-2; TRBD1 might be the D (5 bases). Germline CDR1 and CDR2: SQVTM and ANQGSEA. CDR3 length equals 12 residues. Trimming pared 7 bases from V and 8 bases from J, leaving 17 bases between.

The rearrangement links TRBV28 to TRBJ2-1; 9 bases are a match to TRBD1. From germline, CDR1 is MDHEN and CDR2 SYDVKM. The ends lost 6 bases at V and 3 bases at J; junction bases unmatched: 9. The CDR3 spans 16 residues. CDR3 protein: CASRSPGQGSYNEQFF. The CDR3 DNA follows: TGTGCCAGCAGATCGCCCGGACAGGGGAGCTACAATGAGCAGTTCTTC.

This clonotype was seen more than once but under ten times. The rearrangement joins TRBV20-1 to TRBJ2-1; 10 bases fit TRBD2. Germline CDR1 and CDR2: DFQATT and SNEGSKA (reference sequence). CDR3 length: 17 residues. With V trimmed by 0 bases and J by 3 bases, 8 bases remained unmatched. The CDR3 region is CSARDFEVAGGYNEQFF. DNA of the CDR3: TGCAGTGCTAGAGACTTCGAGGTAGCGGGAGGCTACAATGAGCAGTTCTTC.